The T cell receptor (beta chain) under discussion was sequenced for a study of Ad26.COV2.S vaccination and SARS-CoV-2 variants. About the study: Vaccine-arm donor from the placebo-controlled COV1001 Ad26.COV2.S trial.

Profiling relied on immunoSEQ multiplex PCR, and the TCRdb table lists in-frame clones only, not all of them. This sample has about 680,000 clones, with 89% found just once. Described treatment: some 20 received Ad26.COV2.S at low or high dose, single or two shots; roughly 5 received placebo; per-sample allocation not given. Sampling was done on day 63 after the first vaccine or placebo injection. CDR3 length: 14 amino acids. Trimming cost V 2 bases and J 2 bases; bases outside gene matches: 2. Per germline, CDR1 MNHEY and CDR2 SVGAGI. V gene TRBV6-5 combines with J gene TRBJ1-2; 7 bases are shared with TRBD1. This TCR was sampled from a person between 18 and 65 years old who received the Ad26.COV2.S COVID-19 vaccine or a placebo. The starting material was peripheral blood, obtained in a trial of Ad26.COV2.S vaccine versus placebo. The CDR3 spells CASSYTRGNYGYTF. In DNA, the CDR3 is TGTGCCAGCAGTTACACCAGGGGGAACTATGGCTACACCTTC.